This TCR beta chain was recovered during a study of T-cell reconstitution after alpha-beta-depleted transplantation in children. Preparation of the TCRbeta library was carried out with unique molecular identifiers. TCRdb itself ran the PCR reads through MiXCR, one entry per CDR3 protein. The table lists some 290,000 distinct CDR3 sequences, around 9.6% of them singletons. V was shortened by 1 base and J by 5 bases, with 12 bases between the two germline ends. Germline V gene sequence: CDR1 LGHNA, CDR2 YNFKEQ. The CDR3 covers 15 residues. The sequencing used PBMCs from the stem cell graft donor, collected from the stem cell graft. The V call is TRBV4-2, the J call TRBJ2-1; D may match TRBD1 or TRBD2 (5 bases each). The receptor comes from a human donor who donated a stem cell graft to a child with SCID. In DNA form, the CDR3 reads TGTGCCAGCAGCCAAGGCCGAGGGGAGCACAATGAGCAGTTCTTC. It codes for CASSQGRGEHNEQFF.